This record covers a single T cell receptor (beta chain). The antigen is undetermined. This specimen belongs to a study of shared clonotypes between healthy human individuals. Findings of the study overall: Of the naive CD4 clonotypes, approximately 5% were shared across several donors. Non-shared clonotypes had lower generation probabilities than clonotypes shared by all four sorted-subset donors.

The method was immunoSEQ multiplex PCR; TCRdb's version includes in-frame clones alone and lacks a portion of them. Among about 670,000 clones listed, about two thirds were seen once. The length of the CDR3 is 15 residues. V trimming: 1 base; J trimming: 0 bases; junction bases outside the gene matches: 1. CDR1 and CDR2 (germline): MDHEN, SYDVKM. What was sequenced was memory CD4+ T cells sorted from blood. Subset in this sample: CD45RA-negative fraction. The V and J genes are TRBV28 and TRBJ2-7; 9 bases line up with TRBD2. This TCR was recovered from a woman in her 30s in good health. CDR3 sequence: CASSLSSGNSYEQYF. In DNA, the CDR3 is TGTGCCAGCAGTTTATCTAGCGGGAACTCCTACGAGCAGTACTTC.